This TCR beta chain was recorded in a study of graft-versus-host responses after intestinal transplantation. The wider study: Every recipient had anti-thymocyte globulin induction and three to four years of tacrolimus plus steroids.

Unmatched junction bases numbered 22, after V lost 0 bases and J lost 4 bases. Germline CDR1 is KGHSH and CDR2 is LQKENI. CDR3 size: 22 residues. Method: immunoSEQ multiplex PCR; TCRdb's copy keeps in-frame clones and lacks some. The sample has 90,000 to 120,000 clones, 87% seen once; the top ten hold around 0.76%. As for this clone: Antigen: not known.

Study-wide points: Analysis identified GvH clones in recipient marrow, with some appearing first in ileum or blood. When patients had graft-donor T cell macrochimerism, their allografts held high graft-versus-host to host-versus-graft clonal ratios.

The specimen was unstimulated CD4+ T cells sorted from spleen or lymph node cells, collected before transplant. This chain uses TRBV18 with TRBJ2-4; 9 bases are a match to TRBD1. The clonotype comes from a human donor who was the organ donor for an intestinal transplant. CDR3: CASSPPESRDRVVPSSKNIQYF. The CDR3 coding sequence is TGTGCCAGCTCACCACCGGAGAGTCGGGACAGGGTAGTTCCCAGTTCAAAAAACATTCAGTACTTC.